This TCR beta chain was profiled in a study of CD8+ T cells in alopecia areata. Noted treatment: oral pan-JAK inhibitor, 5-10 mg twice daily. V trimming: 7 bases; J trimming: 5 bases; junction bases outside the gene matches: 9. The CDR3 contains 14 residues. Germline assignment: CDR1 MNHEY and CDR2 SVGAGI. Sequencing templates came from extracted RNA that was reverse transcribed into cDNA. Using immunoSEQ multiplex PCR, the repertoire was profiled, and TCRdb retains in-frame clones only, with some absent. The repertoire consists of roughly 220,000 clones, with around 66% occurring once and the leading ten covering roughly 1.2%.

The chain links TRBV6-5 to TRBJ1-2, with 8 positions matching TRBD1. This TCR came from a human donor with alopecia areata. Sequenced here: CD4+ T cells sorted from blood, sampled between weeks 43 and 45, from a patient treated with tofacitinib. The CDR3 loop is CASTPSGQGYGYTF. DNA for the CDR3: TGTGCCAGCACTCCCTCAGGACAGGGATATGGCTACACCTTC.